The 26 T cell receptor beta chains listed next were all sequenced from one sample in a study of T-cell reconstitution after alpha-beta-depleted transplantation in children. The authors prepared the TCRbeta library with unique molecular identifiers. In TCRdb, the PCR reads were re-called with MiXCR into one record per CDR3 protein. The sample lists a few hundred thousand distinct CDR3 sequences, 9.7% occurring once. This specimen consisted of PBMCs from the stem cell graft donor, obtained from the stem cell graft. These receptors all come from a human donor who donated a stem cell graft to a child with SCID.

This clonotype was observed a handful of times. The rearrangement joins TRBV18 to TRBJ2-1; a possible D gene is TRBD1 (5 bases). V lost 6 bases, J lost 4 bases, and 7 bases lay in between. The CDR3 extends over 12 amino acids. Germline CDR1 reads KGHSH; CDR2 reads LQKENI. CDR3 DNA: TGTGCCAGCTCGCACAGGTACAATGAGCAGTTCTTC. Translating gives CASSHRYNEQFF.

Notes on this clonotype: It may be a read error: a sequence one base away is much more abundant. The CDR3 carries no conserved terminal phenylalanine or tryptophan, so it likely arises from a read error. The rearrangement joins TRBV3-1 to TRBJ1-5, with D unclear. The CDR3 covers 15 residues. The V and J ends lost 0 bases and 3 bases respectively, with 9 bases between them. Per germline, CDR1 LGHDT and CDR2 YNNKEL (reference sequence). CDR3 region: CASSQDPQPNQPQHL. The CDR3 DNA reads as TGTGCCAGCAGCCAAGATCCACAGCCCAATCAGCCCCAGCATCTT.

At least ten counts were recorded for this clonotype. The J gene is TRBJ1-2, the V gene TRBV7-9, with D possibly matching TRBD1 (5 bases). The CDR3 has 16 residues. The germline V gene encodes CDR1 SEHNR and CDR2 FQNEAQ (reference sequence). V lost 3 bases and J 4 bases, leaving 18 bases between the germline ends. The CDR3 is CASSFFWDGGGYGYTF. CDR3 in DNA: TGTGCCAGCAGCTTCTTTTGGGACGGCGGTGGCTATGGCTACACCTTC.

The genes are TRBV5-6 and TRBJ1-5; D remains ambiguous. CDR1 and CDR2 from the germline V gene are SGHDT and YYEEEE. The length of the CDR3 is 14 residues. V shed 4 bases and J shed 2 bases, with 10 bases lying between them. CDR3 sequence: CASSAGSGNQPQHF. CDR3 DNA: TGTGCCAGCAGCGCTGGGAGTGGCAATCAGCCCCAGCATTTT.

This clonotype was observed many times. V and J are TRBV7-2 and TRBJ2-3; 11 nucleotides line up with TRBD2. V shed 0 bases and J 2 bases; nucleotides not matched to a gene: 7. CDR1 and CDR2 from the germline V gene are SGHTA and FQGNSA. The CDR3 spans 18 residues. In DNA form, the CDR3 reads TGTGCCAGCAGCTTAGCGCGCGCTAGCGGGGGGAACACAGATACGCAGTATTTT. This sequence encodes CASSLARASGGNTDTQYF.

The J gene is TRBJ2-3, the V gene TRBV27; the D gene is possibly TRBD1 (6 bases). This CDR3 spans 16 amino acids. V lost 6 bases to trimming and J lost 3 bases, with 19 bases between them. Per germline, CDR1 MNHEY and CDR2 SMNVEV (reference sequence). CDR3 nucleotides: TGTGCCAGCAGCCGCGTCAGGGGTCGGGGAACAGATACGCAGTATTTT. Encoded protein: CASSRVRGRGTDTQYF.

This clonotype was counted ten times or more. The gene calls are TRBV7-3 and TRBJ2-3; TRBD1 or TRBD2 may be the D gene (5 bases each). Germline lookup yields CDR1 SGHTA and CDR2 FQGTGA. The CDR3 sequence is 15 residues long. The ends were cut back, 3 bases at V and 0 bases at J, with 10 bases in the middle. CDR3 DNA sequence: TGTGCCAGCAGCTTTTCCGGGACCAGCACAGATACGCAGTATTTT. Its protein product is CASSFSGTSTDTQYF.

The table lists this clonotype with many counts. The chain recombines TRBV12-3 or TRBV12-4 with TRBJ1-4, with D possibly TRBD1 on 5 matching bases. The V end lost 6 bases, the J end lost 8 bases, and 19 bases lay between the germline ends. The CDR3 loop spans 15 amino acids. CDR3 sequence reads: CASRASGTPEEKLFF. CDR3 DNA: TGTGCCAGCAGGGCATCCGGGACGCCCGAGGAAAAACTGTTTTTT.

This clonotype was recorded at least ten times. The chain is built from TRBV5-1 and TRBJ2-5; perhaps TRBD2 as D (5 bases). V lost 1 base, J lost 5 bases, and 12 bases lay in between. Germline CDR1 reads SGHRS; CDR2 reads YFSETQ. The CDR3 totals 14 residues. Written as DNA, the CDR3 is TGCGCCAGCAGCTTGAACCTAGCCGGGGAGACCCAGTACTTC. Translated, it gives CASSLNLAGETQYF. Full variable domain (rest looked up from reference TRBV5-1 and TRBJ2-5): KAGVTQTPRYLIKTRGQQVTLSCSPISGHRSVSWYQQTPGQGLQFLFEYFSETQRNKGNFPGRFSGRQFSNSRSEMNVSTLELGDSALYLCASSLNLAGETQYFGPGTRLLVL.

This clonotype was counted many times. The J gene is TRBJ2-7, the V gene TRBV5-1; D remains unclear. V lost 4 bases, J lost 2 bases, and 10 bases lay in between. The length of the CDR3 is 13 residues. Germline loops: CDR1 SGHRS, CDR2 YFSETQ. The CDR3 coding sequence is TGCGCCAGCAGCGTACCAGAGACCTACGAGCAGTACTTC. As protein: CASSVPETYEQYF.

This clonotype has ten or more counts. V usage is TRBV12-3 or TRBV12-4 and J usage is TRBJ1-2, with TRBD1 identical over 11 bases. This CDR3 is 17 amino acids long. V was clipped by 6 bases and J by 4 bases; unmatched bases: 13. For the CDR3, the DNA is TGTGCCAGCAGCTCCCGTTACCGGGACAGGGGGGGCTATGGCTACACCTTC. Translation gives CASSSRYRDRGGYGYTF.

Ten or more counts support this clonotype. This chain joins TRBV5-1 and TRBJ1-2; D unresolved. Germline V gene sequence: CDR1 SGHRS, CDR2 YFSETQ. Trimming removed 0 bases at V and 2 bases at J, with 14 bases between. There are 16 residues in the CDR3. The CDR3 is CASSLDFRAENYGYTF. In DNA, the CDR3 is TGCGCCAGCAGCTTGGATTTTCGGGCCGAAAACTATGGCTACACCTTC.

The chain joins TRBV19 to TRBJ2-7, with 7 positions matching TRBD1. Germline V CDR1 and CDR2: LNHDA, SQIVND (reference sequence). This CDR3 is built from 13 residues. J lost 2 bases, V lost 3 bases, and 1 base had no gene match. The CDR3 is CASSIGQAYEQYF. CDR3 coding DNA: TGTGCCAGTAGTATCGGACAGGCCTACGAGCAGTACTTC.

This clonotype was counted many times. The chain is built from TRBV7-3 and TRBJ2-2, with a tentative D call TRBD1 (5 bases). Germline V CDR1 and CDR2: SGHTA, FQGTGA. Trimming removed 2 bases at V and 5 bases at J, with 15 bases between. CDR3 length: 16 residues. In nucleotides, the CDR3 is TGTGCCAGCAGCTTACTGGCAGGGATAGGAACCGGGGAGCTGTTTTTT. Translating gives CASSLLAGIGTGELFF.

There are many counts of this clonotype. The V call is TRBV27, the J call TRBJ2-2, with a weak D call TRBD1 (5 bases). Trimming pared 3 bases from V and 4 bases from J, leaving 15 bases between. Germline values: CDR1 MNHEY, CDR2 SMNVEV (reference sequence). The CDR3 contains 16 residues. CDR3 loop: CASSFSAGKGTGELFF. The CDR3 nucleotides are TGTGCCAGCAGTTTCTCGGCAGGGAAGGGCACCGGGGAGCTGTTTTTT.

The sample holds many counts of this clonotype. This chain connects TRBV5-1 to TRBJ2-7; the D gene is possibly TRBD1 (6 bases). Trimming removed 2 bases from V and 5 bases from J, with 14 bases in between. In germline, CDR1 is SGHRS, CDR2 YFSETQ. This CDR3 is 14 amino acids long. In DNA form, the CDR3 reads TGCGCCAGCAGCTTAGGGGGTCTACAACACGAGCAGTACTTC. The encoded protein is CASSLGGLQHEQYF. The variable domain in full, with the rest retrieved from reference TRBV5-1 and TRBJ2-7, is KAGVTQTPRYLIKTRGQQVTLSCSPISGHRSVSWYQQTPGQGLQFLFEYFSETQRNKGNFPGRFSGRQFSNSRSEMNVSTLELGDSALYLCASSLGGLQHEQYFGPGTRLTVT.

The table lists this clonotype with many counts. This chain links TRBV5-1 with TRBJ1-1, with a possible D match to TRBD1 (5 bases). CDR1 is SGHRS and CDR2 is YFSETQ in the germline V gene. This CDR3 region has 14 residues. The germline V and J ends were trimmed by 7 bases and 5 bases, with 18 bases remaining between them. The CDR3 sequence is CASRLLGTETEAFF. Here the CDR3 DNA reads TGCGCCAGCCGATTATTAGGGACCGAGACTGAAGCTTTCTTT.

The table lists this clonotype with many counts. The V gene is TRBV27, the J gene TRBJ1-4, with D uncertain. The germline V gene has CDR1 MNHEY and CDR2 SMNVEV (reference sequence). Trimming left V 3 bases short and J 10 bases short, with 21 bases between. The CDR3 has 16 residues. The CDR3 DNA follows: TGTGCCAGCAGTTTGGTTATGAGGATTGGGAGGTCAAAACTGTTTTTT. Translating gives CASSLVMRIGRSKLFF.

This clonotype was observed a few times. The chain joins TRBV6-1 to TRBJ1-5, with 7 positions matching TRBD1. V lost 4 bases to trimming and J lost 1 base; unmatched junction nucleotides: 4. The germline V gene encodes CDR1 MNHNS and CDR2 SASEGT. This CDR3 has 15 residues. CDR3 nucleotides: TGTGCCAGCAGTGTTACAGGGGCCAGCAATCAGCCCCAGCATTTT. Encoded protein: CASSVTGASNQPQHF.

This clonotype was recorded at least ten times. This chain uses TRBV5-1 with TRBJ2-1, with a weak D call TRBD1 (6 bases). Trimming removed 6 bases at V and 2 bases at J, with 24 bases between. The CDR3 is made up of 18 amino acids. CDR1 and CDR2 from the germline V gene are SGHRS and YFSETQ. The chain's CDR3 is CASKTHQQGYAAYNEQFF. CDR3 coding DNA: TGCGCCAGCAAAACACACCAACAGGGATATGCTGCCTACAATGAGCAGTTCTTC.

This clonotype was picked up many times. The rearrangement joins TRBV5-1 to TRBJ2-3, with D perhaps matching TRBD2 (6 bases). The V and J ends lost 0 bases and 0 bases respectively, with 11 bases between them. This CDR3 comprises 16 residues. Per the germline V gene, CDR1 is SGHRS and CDR2 is YFSETQ. Written as DNA, the CDR3 is TGCGCCAGCAGCTTGGATCCGGGGGTGAGCACAGATACGCAGTATTTT. Protein product: CASSLDPGVSTDTQYF.

About this clonotype: With a much larger clone just one base away, this may be a read error. The chain is built from TRBV5-1 and TRBJ1-1, with 8 bases aligning to TRBD1. Per germline, CDR1 SGHRS and CDR2 YFSETQ. CDR3 size: 16 residues. The CDR3 DNA follows: TGCGCCAGCAGCTTGGGGCCAGGGGGCATGAACACTAAAGCTTTCTTT. Its translation is CASSLGPGGMNTKAFF. The complete variable domain, with remaining parts taken from reference TRBV5-1 and TRBJ1-1, reads KAGVTQTPRYLIKTRGQQVTLSCSPISGHRSVSWYQQTPGQGLQFLFEYFSETQRNKGNFPGRFSGRQFSNSRSEMNVSTLELGDSALYLCASSLGPGGMNTKAFFGQGTRLTVV.

This clonotype was seen repeatedly, ten times or more. The chain joins TRBV5-1 to TRBJ2-5; D uncertain. There are 13 residues in the CDR3. Per germline, CDR1 SGHRS and CDR2 YFSETQ. V was clipped by 0 bases and J by 5 bases, with 8 bases between them. CDR3 DNA: TGCGCCAGCAGCTTGGGGGAAATTGAGACCCAGTACTTC. Translating it yields CASSLGEIETQYF.

This clonotype was observed at least ten times. The rearrangement links TRBV9 to TRBJ2-5, with D unclear. In germline, CDR1 is SGDLS, CDR2 YYNGEE. Trimming removed 0 bases from V and 5 bases from J, with 17 bases in between. The CDR3 covers 16 residues. In DNA, the CDR3 is TGTGCCAGCAGCGTAGAGGACGGCAGGTCCGACGAGACCCAGTACTTC. Translation: CASSVEDGRSDETQYF.

With regard to this clonotype: This may stem from a read error, because a much larger clone lies one nucleotide away. The chain employs TRBV28 and TRBJ2-1; no clear D gene. This CDR3 region has 14 residues. The germline V gene encodes CDR1 MDHEN and CDR2 SYDVKM. CDR3 DNA: TGTGCCAGCAGCACAACAGTTCCTAATAATGAGCAGCTCTTC. It codes for CASSTTVPNNEQLF.

This chain's CDR3 is CASSFGSQQTQYF. DNA for the CDR3: TGTGCCAGCAGCTTTGGCAGTCAACAGACCCAGTACTTC. The chain employs TRBV7-9 and TRBJ2-5, with D unresolved. Trimming stripped 3 bases from V and 6 bases from J, with 11 bases between. Per the germline V gene, CDR1 is SEHNR and CDR2 is FQNEAQ (reference sequence). The CDR3 contains 13 residues.